The next 5 T cell receptor beta chains were all read from a single sample in a study of blood T cell repertoires in COVID-19. TCRdb's table, derived via immunoSEQ multiplex PCR, lists solely in-frame clones and lacks some. In the table there are just over 200,000 clones, approximately 84% of which are singletons. Sequenced: peripheral blood. All receptors derive from a man older than 75 with acute or convalescent COVID-19.

This chain's CDR3 is CATAGDPNTGELFF. DNA of the CDR3: TGTGCCACGGCAGGGGATCCGAACACCGGGGAGCTGTTTTTT. V gene TRBV19 combines with J gene TRBJ2-2; tentative D call: TRBD1 (6 bases). The CDR3 runs to 14 residues. Germline CDR1 is LNHDA and CDR2 is SQIVND (reference sequence). The V and J ends lost 10 bases and 0 bases respectively, with 12 bases between them.

The chain combines TRBV28 with TRBJ1-4, with no clear D. The germline V gene encodes CDR1 MDHEN and CDR2 SYDVKM. V shed 2 bases and J shed 0 bases, with 13 bases lying between them. CDR3 length: 17 residues. The CDR3 loop reads CASSLVAAGATNEKLFF. CDR3 in DNA: TGTGCCAGCAGTTTAGTGGCAGCGGGCGCAACTAATGAAAAACTGTTTTTT. Complete variable domain (other parts from reference TRBV28 and TRBJ1-4): DVKVTQSSRYLVKRTGEKVFLECVQDMDHENMFWYRQDPGLGLRLIYFSYDVKMKEKGDIPEGYSVSREKKERFSLILESASTNQTSMYLCASSLVAAGATNEKLFFGSGTQLSVL.

The genes are TRBV9 and TRBJ1-5, with D maybe TRBD1 (6 bases). The CDR3 covers 15 residues. Germline lookup yields CDR1 SGDLS and CDR2 YYNGEE. V gave up 3 bases and J gave up 4 bases, with 14 bases separating them. The CDR3 is CASSAHGQPNQPQHF. The DNA for the CDR3 is TGTGCCAGCAGCGCTCACGGACAGCCTAATCAGCCCCAGCATTTT.

The chain joins TRBV5-6 to TRBJ2-7, with 8 positions matching TRBD2. CDR3 length: 14 amino acids. V dropped 2 bases and J dropped 4; count of bases not matched to a gene: 5. The germline V gene encodes CDR1 SGHDT and CDR2 YYEEEE. CDR3 coding DNA: TGTGCCAGCAGCTTTCAACTAGCGGTATACGAGCAGTACGTC. Protein: CASSFQLAVYEQYV.

The chain employs TRBV19 and TRBJ2-1, with 8 nucleotides matching TRBD1. CDR1 is LNHDA, CDR2 SQIVND, per germline (reference sequence). The CDR3 spans 14 residues. The V gene end was trimmed by 6 bases and the J gene end by 6 bases; junction bases not matched to a gene: 7. The CDR3 region has the DNA TGTGCCAGTAGCAGGGGACAGGCGATCAATGAGCAGTTCTTC. It encodes CASSRGQAINEQFF.